These 17 T cell receptor beta chains were all obtained from the same sample, sequenced in a study of cytomegalovirus exposure and HLA in healthy donors. PCR employed 60 Vbeta and 13 Jbeta primers. Using immunoSEQ multiplex PCR, the repertoire was profiled, and TCRdb retains in-frame clones only, with some absent. The sample holds under 85,000 clones, about two thirds seen once. Sequencing was done on a sample of PBMCs. These receptors were obtained from a middle-aged man in good health and CMV-seropositive.

This chain uses TRBV6-1 with TRBJ1-2; a weak D match, TRBD1 (6 bases). This CDR3 has 17 amino acids. Trimming took 4 bases from V and 4 from J, leaving 22 bases between them. The germline gives CDR1 MNHNS, CDR2 SASEGT. The CDR3: CASSANRVRVDSYGYTF. CDR3 DNA sequence: TGTGCCAGCAGTGCGAACAGGGTTCGGGTTGATAGCTATGGCTACACCTTC.

This sequence joins TRBV18 and TRBJ1-5, with TRBD1 matching over 11 bases. There are 17 residues in the CDR3. From germline, CDR1 is KGHSH and CDR2 LQKENI. After removal of 2 bases from V and 6 bases from J, the junction contained 9 bases not matched to a gene. The CDR3 protein is CASSPLRTGGGSQPQHF. The CDR3, as DNA: TGTGCCAGCTCACCATTAAGGACAGGGGGCGGGAGTCAGCCCCAGCATTTT. Together with reference TRBV18 and TRBJ1-5, the CDR3 gives the full variable domain: NAGVMQNPRHLVRRRGQEARLRCSPMKGHSHVYWYRQLPEEGLKFMVYLQKENIIDESGMPKERFSAEFPKEGPSILRIQQVVRGDSAAYFCASSPLRTGGGSQPQHFGDGTRLSIL.

In DNA form, the CDR3 reads TGTGCCAGTAGAGACGGGGGGTGGGACACAGATACGCAGTATTTT. Translating gives CASRDGGWDTDTQYF. The rearrangement uses TRBV19 and TRBJ2-3, with 7 bases matching TRBD2. This CDR3 comprises 15 residues. The V and J ends lost 6 bases and 2 bases, in that order; junction bases with no gene match: 8. Germline assignment: CDR1 LNHDA and CDR2 SQIVND (reference sequence).

CDR3: CASSQDSLAGSYEQYF. DNA of the CDR3: TGTGCCAGCAGCCAAGATAGTCTAGCGGGATCCTACGAGCAGTACTTC. This rearrangement joins TRBV14 to TRBJ2-7, with 9 bases aligning to TRBD2. V lost 0 bases to trimming and J lost 1 base; unmatched junction nucleotides: 4. Germline V lookup: CDR1 SGHDN, CDR2 FVKESK. This CDR3 is 16 amino acids long.

The genes are TRBV7-2 and TRBJ1-1, with D tentatively TRBD1 (5 bases). The CDR3 length is 15 residues. V shed 5 bases and J shed 0 bases, with 13 bases lying between them. Germline V gene sequence: CDR1 SGHTA, CDR2 FQGNSA. Written as DNA, the CDR3 is TGTGCCAGCAGCAGTACAGGTTTTATGAACACTGAAGCTTTCTTT. Translation: CASSSTGFMNTEAFF.

The chain is built from TRBV19 and TRBJ1-5; 8 nucleotides agree with TRBD1. This CDR3 contains 16 residues. The V segment lost 6 bases and the J segment 7 bases; nucleotides outside the gene matches: 14. Germline V lookup: CDR1 LNHDA, CDR2 SQIVND (reference sequence). CDR3: CASSQNTPGGSQPQHF. CDR3 coding DNA: TGTGCCAGTAGCCAAAACACACCAGGGGGCTCGCAGCCCCAGCATTTT.

The chain links TRBV30 to TRBJ2-5; TRBD2 matches 8 bases. Trimming at V came to 4 bases and at J to 4 bases, leaving 5 bases not matched to a gene. Germline CDR1 reads GTSNPN; CDR2 reads SVGIG (reference sequence). The CDR3 is 13 residues long. The CDR3 nucleotides are TGTGCCTGGAACAGCGGGAGTGTAGAGACCCAGTACTTC. As protein: CAWNSGSVETQYF.

The chain combines TRBV4-3 with TRBJ1-4; D is unclear. V lost 1 base to trimming and J lost 6 bases, with 12 bases between them. Germline V lookup: CDR1 LGHNA, CDR2 YSLEER. This CDR3 region has 15 residues. CDR3 loop: CASSQAPGRDEKLFF. The CDR3 region has the DNA TGCGCCAGCAGCCAAGCCCCCGGGAGGGATGAAAAACTGTTTTTT.

V usage is TRBV6-1 and J usage is TRBJ1-2, with a weak D call TRBD1 (5 bases). CDR1 MNHNS and CDR2 SASEGT come from the germline V gene. This CDR3 contains 14 residues. V dropped 2 bases and J dropped 8 bases, with 15 bases sitting between them. In nucleotides, the CDR3 is TGTGCCAGCAGTGAACCCGGCAGGGTAGAGGGCTACACCTTC. It yields the protein CASSEPGRVEGYTF.

This clone was seen once. The chain employs TRBV25-1 and TRBJ1-6; 9 bases are shared with TRBD1. In germline, CDR1 is MGHDK, CDR2 SYGVNS. V was pared by 7 bases and J by 7 bases, with 5 bases of the junction left unmatched. This CDR3 region has 14 residues. The DNA for the CDR3 is TGTGCCAGCACCATCGGACAGGGGAATTCACCCCTCCACTTT. It is translated as CASTIGQGNSPLHF.

The chain has TRBV5-1 and TRBJ2-1, with TRBD2 matching 7 bases. The CDR3 consists of 15 residues. The V gene's germline CDR1 is SGHRS and CDR2 YFSETQ. Trimming at V came to 0 bases and at J to 6 bases, leaving 6 bases not matched to a gene. As DNA, the CDR3 is TGCGCCAGCAGCTTGGGTGGCGGGAGTAGCAATGAGCAGTTCTTC. Encoded protein: CASSLGGGSSNEQFF.

This clone was picked up a small number of times. The CDR3 sequence is CASIFGSRLNQPQHF. CDR3 nucleotide sequence: TGTGCCAGCATCTTTGGCAGCAGACTCAATCAGCCCCAGCATTTT. The chain is built from TRBV14 and TRBJ1-5; no clear D. CDR3 length: 15 amino acids. Between the trimmed V and J ends, which lost 7 bases and 3 bases, there was a span of 16 bases. Germline V gene data show CDR1 as SGHDN and CDR2 as FVKESK. The whole variable domain, filled in from reference TRBV14 and TRBJ1-5, reads EAGVTQFPSHSVIEKGQTVTLRCDPISGHDNLYWYRRVMGKEIKFLLHFVKESKQDESGMPNNRFLAERTGGTYSTLKVQPAELEDSGVYFCASIFGSRLNQPQHFGDGTRLSIL.

This clone was seen ten or more times. This sequence joins TRBV6-5 and TRBJ1-2; D gene unclear. The CDR3 extends over 13 amino acids. The germline CDR1 and CDR2 sequences are MNHEY and SVGAGI. V dropped 2 bases and J dropped 8 bases, with 12 bases sitting between them. This chain's CDR3 is CASSYEFDRGYTF. The CDR3 DNA reads as TGTGCCAGCAGTTACGAGTTTGATCGGGGCTACACCTTC.

The chain recombines TRBV29-1 with TRBJ2-4; 8 bases are a match to TRBD1. V dropped 8 bases and J dropped 7; count of bases not matched to a gene: 22. Germline lookup yields CDR1 SQVTM and CDR2 ANQGSEA. CDR3 length equals 17 residues. In nucleotides, the CDR3 is TGCAGCCCGGGGAGGTGGGGCAGGGGGCGCGGTAGGAACATTCAGTACTTC. Its protein product is CSPGRWGRGRGRNIQYF.

This clone was seen just once. The V call is TRBV6-5, the J call TRBJ1-2; weak D call: TRBD1 (6 bases). The CDR3 consists of 13 residues. Trimming pared 2 bases from V and 4 bases from J, leaving 8 bases between. Germline CDR1 and CDR2: MNHEY and SVGAGI. The chain's CDR3 is CASSYDRIYGYTF. CDR3 DNA: TGTGCCAGCAGTTACGACAGGATCTATGGCTACACCTTC.

CDR3 region: CASRKTAGGNQPQHF. Here the CDR3 DNA reads TGTGCCAGCAGAAAGACAGCGGGTGGCAATCAGCCCCAGCATTTT. V usage is TRBV2 and J usage is TRBJ1-5; tentative D call: TRBD1 (5 bases). CDR3 size: 15 residues. Germline CDR1 SNHLY, CDR2 FYNNEI. V shed 6 bases and J shed 2 bases, with 14 bases lying between them.

The CDR3 DNA reads TGTGCCAGCAGCCTCATGGGCGGGGGAAACACCGGGGAGCTGTTTTTT. Translation gives CASSLMGGGNTGELFF. The chain recombines TRBV7-8 with TRBJ2-2; TRBD2 aligns across 7 bases. V was pared by 5 bases and J by 2 bases, with 8 bases of the junction left unmatched. Germline CDR1 and CDR2: SGHVS and FQNEAQ. The CDR3 covers 16 residues.